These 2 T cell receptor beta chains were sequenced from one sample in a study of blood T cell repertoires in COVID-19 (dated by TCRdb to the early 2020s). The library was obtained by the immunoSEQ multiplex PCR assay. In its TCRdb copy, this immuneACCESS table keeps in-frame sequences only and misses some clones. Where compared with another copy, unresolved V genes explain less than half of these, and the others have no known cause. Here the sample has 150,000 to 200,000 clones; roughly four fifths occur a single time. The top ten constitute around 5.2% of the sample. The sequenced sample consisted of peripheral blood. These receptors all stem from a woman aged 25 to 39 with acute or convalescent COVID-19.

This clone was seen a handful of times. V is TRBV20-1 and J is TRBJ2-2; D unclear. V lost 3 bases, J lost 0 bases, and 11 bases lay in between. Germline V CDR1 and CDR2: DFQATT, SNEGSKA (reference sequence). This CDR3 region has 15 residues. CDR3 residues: CSASHGGSNTGELFF. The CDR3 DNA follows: TGCAGTGCTAGTCATGGCGGTTCGAACACCGGGGAGCTGTTTTTT.

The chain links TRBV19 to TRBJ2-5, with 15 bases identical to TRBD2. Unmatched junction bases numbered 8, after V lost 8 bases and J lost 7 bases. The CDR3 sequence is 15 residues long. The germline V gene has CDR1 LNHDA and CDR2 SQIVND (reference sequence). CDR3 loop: CASAPGLAGGVTQYF. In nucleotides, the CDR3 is TGTGCCAGTGCTCCGGGACTAGCGGGAGGTGTGACCCAGTACTTC.